This TCR beta chain was sequenced in a study of T cell repertoires in cytomegalovirus infection. This clonotype was counted only a few times. TCRdb independently ran MiXCR on the reads; one entry per CDR3 protein. The table lists about 450,000 distinct CDR3 sequences, approximately 32% of them singletons. The source is a human donor in good health (CMV status not recorded). Some clones in this sample may be carry-over from other donors' samples. Sequencing was performed on PBMCs.

CDR3 loop: CASRNRVHNSPLHF. The CDR3 bases are TGTGCCAGCAGAAACCGGGTCCATAATTCACCCCTCCACTTT. This chain links TRBV11-2 with TRBJ1-6; D unresolved. V was trimmed by 6 bases and J by 5 bases, leaving 11 bases between them. This CDR3 has 14 residues. Per the germline V gene, CDR1 is SGHAT and CDR2 is FQNNGV.